One and the same sample provided the 4 T cell receptor beta chains below, sequenced in a study of identifying expanded T cells in peripheral blood. Profiling relied on immunoSEQ multiplex PCR, and the TCRdb table lists in-frame clones only, not all of them. The sample comprises about 85,000 clones, more than 75% of which are singletons, and around 17% rests with the top ten. Sequencing was performed on blood. The receptors come from a person aged 18 to 75 in good health.

The V gene is TRBV19, the J gene TRBJ1-4; 8 bases line up with TRBD1. With 6 bases clipped from V and 8 bases from J, the junction kept 17 bases outside the gene matches. The CDR3 totals 17 residues. From germline, CDR1 is LNHDA and CDR2 SQIVND (reference sequence). CDR3 region: CASSSSTLRGPWEKLFF. DNA for the CDR3: TGTGCCAGTAGCTCCTCGACCCTCAGGGGGCCTTGGGAAAAACTGTTTTTT.

J is TRBJ1-6 and V is TRBV7-9, with TRBD1 identical over 7 bases. Germline V gene data show CDR1 as SEHNR and CDR2 as FQNEAQ (reference sequence). This CDR3 is 14 amino acids long. The V segment lost 3 bases and the J segment 11 bases; nucleotides outside the gene matches: 7. The CDR3 is CASSLTGTFPPLHF. The CDR3 coding sequence is TGTGCCAGCAGCTTGACAGGGACTTTCCCACCCCTCCACTTT.

This chain connects TRBV7-9 to TRBJ2-3, with 10 nucleotides matching TRBD1. Trimming took 4 bases from V and 4 from J; bases not matched to a gene: 5. Germline V gene data show CDR1 as SEHNR and CDR2 as FQNEAQ (reference sequence). CDR3 length equals 15 residues. The CDR3 DNA reads as TGTGCCAGCAGCTCCGGGACAGGGGAGGCAGATACGCAGTATTTT. Translated, it gives CASSSGTGEADTQYF.

The J gene is TRBJ1-2, the V gene TRBV14; D is unclear. Germline lookup yields CDR1 SGHDN and CDR2 FVKESK. Trimming took 3 bases from V and 4 from J, leaving 6 bases between them. This CDR3 has 12 amino acids. CDR3 loop: CASSQPGYGYTF. For the CDR3, the DNA is TGTGCCAGCAGCCAGCCCGGCTATGGCTACACCTTC.